This T cell receptor (beta chain) was found in a study of cytotoxic CD8 clonotypes in ibrutinib-treated CLL. Regarding the study as a whole: Public clonotypes showed up rarely, and on treatment they shrank or held steady. Clonality increased with ibrutinib response but returned toward baseline at progression. Sample timing was unmatched between remission and later-progressing patients; lymph nodes unstudied.

Trimming removed 4 bases from V and 3 bases from J; junction bases left unmatched: 2. This CDR3 has 14 amino acids. Germline V gene sequence: CDR1 LNHDA, CDR2 SQIVND (reference sequence). This clone was seen more than once but under ten times. Its specificity is unknown. Clones were read by immunoSEQ multiplex PCR, and TCRdb kept only the in-frame ones, dropping some. The data show more than 75,000 clones, with 70% to 80% seen just once and 20% to 25% held by the top ten. Genomic DNA in an amount of around 2 micrograms was extracted from cryopreserved PBMCs and used for the preparation of TCR beta libraries.

The chain employs TRBV19 and TRBJ2-3; 9 bases align to TRBD1. Sequencing was performed on PBMCs, taken after 24 months of ibrutinib treatment. The clonotype was recovered from a human donor with chronic lymphocytic leukemia. In DNA form, the CDR3 reads TGTGCCAGTAGTAACGGACAGGGGACAGATACGCAGTATTTT. It encodes CASSNGQGTDTQYF.